The 31 T cell receptor beta chains below all came from one sample that was sequenced in a study of cytomegalovirus exposure and HLA in healthy donors. Amplification used 60 Vbeta primers and 13 Jbeta primers. This table comes from immunoSEQ multiplex PCR, and its TCRdb copy is limited to in-frame clones, with some not included. The sample consists of tens of thousands of clones, approximately 75% of them appearing once. Sequencing used PBMCs. All receptors come from a woman between 40 and 50 years old in good health and CMV-seropositive.

V is TRBV5-1 and J is TRBJ2-1; TRBD2 matches 7 bases. Trimming at V came to 3 bases and at J to 5 bases, leaving 20 bases not matched to a gene. In germline, CDR1 is SGHRS, CDR2 YFSETQ. This CDR3 spans 19 amino acids. Here the CDR3 reads CASSSSSGTGLYPNNEQFF. The CDR3 DNA is TGCGCCAGCAGCTCGTCTAGCGGAACAGGACTCTATCCAAACAATGAGCAGTTCTTC.

This sequence joins TRBV7-9 and TRBJ1-6, with D unresolved. Trimming left V 2 bases short and J 0 bases short, with 5 bases between. Germline V gene lookup returns CDR1 SEHNR and CDR2 FQNEAQ (reference sequence). There are 15 residues in the CDR3. DNA of the CDR3: TGTGCCAGCAGCTTAAGTAGCTCCTATAATTCACCCCTCCACTTT. Encoded protein: CASSLSSSYNSPLHF.

The chain combines TRBV11-2 with TRBJ1-2, with TRBD1 matching over 7 bases. The CDR3 length is 14 residues. Trimming removed 1 base from V and 2 bases from J; junction bases left unmatched: 1. Germline values: CDR1 SGHAT, CDR2 FQNNGV. The CDR3 loop reads CASSLGDSNYGYTF. CDR3 DNA sequence: TGTGCCAGCAGCTTAGGGGACAGCAACTATGGCTACACCTTC. Full variable domain (rest looked up from reference TRBV11-2 and TRBJ1-2): EAGVAQSPRYKIIEKRQSVAFWCNPISGHATLYWYQQILGQGPKLLIQFQNNGVVDDSQLPKDRFSAERLKGVDSTLKIQPAKLEDSAVYLCASSLGDSNYGYTFGSGTRLTVV.

This clone is a singleton in its sample. This chain links TRBV2 with TRBJ2-2; 12 nucleotides line up with TRBD1. The CDR3 is 15 residues long. Germline-derived CDR1 and CDR2 are SNHLY and FYNNEI. The ends lost 6 bases at V and 3 bases at J; junction bases unmatched: 2. For the CDR3, the DNA is TGTGCCAGCAGGGGACAGGGGGCCGACACCGGGGAGCTGTTTTTT. It translates to CASRGQGADTGELFF.

The rearrangement joins TRBV5-4 to TRBJ2-5; 11 bases fit TRBD2. Germline lookup yields CDR1 SGHNT and CDR2 YYREEE (reference sequence). The J segment lost 4 bases and the V segment lost 0 bases, leaving 5 bases of the junction unmatched. This CDR3 has 16 amino acids. CDR3 nucleotides: TGTGCCAGCAGCTTGGGACTAGCGGGGACTTCAGAGACCCAGTACTTC. Translating gives CASSLGLAGTSETQYF.

There are a few counts of this clone. The CDR3 here is CASSPPGGADTQYF. CDR3 DNA sequence: TGTGCCAGTAGTCCCCCGGGGGGGGCAGATACGCAGTATTTT. J is TRBJ2-3 and V is TRBV19; TRBD2 aligns across 8 bases. Losses at the gene ends were 5 bases for V and 4 bases for J; bases not matched to a gene: 5. The CDR3 is made up of 14 amino acids. Germline loops: CDR1 LNHDA, CDR2 SQIVND (reference sequence).

J is TRBJ2-6 and V is TRBV7-8; D is unclear. V lost 1 base and J lost 1, with 5 bases in between. Germline V gives CDR1 SGHVS, CDR2 FQNEAQ. This CDR3 comprises 15 residues. CDR3 coding DNA: TGTGCCAGCAGCTTAGTCGGGTCTGGGGCCAACGTCCTGACTTTC. Translated, it gives CASSLVGSGANVLTF.

The chain links TRBV4-2 to TRBJ2-3; 9 bases fit TRBD2. CDR1 and CDR2 from the germline V gene are LGHNA and YNFKEQ. The CDR3 runs to 16 residues. Trimming took 0 bases from V and 4 from J; bases not matched to a gene: 5. The CDR3 protein is CASSQETGGGADTQYF. The CDR3 region has the DNA TGTGCCAGCAGCCAAGAAACAGGCGGGGGGGCAGATACGCAGTATTTT.

This rearrangement joins TRBV7-2 to TRBJ2-7, with 9 bases lining up with TRBD1. V lost 5 bases, J lost 3 bases, and 5 bases stayed unmatched. The CDR3 totals 14 residues. The germline gives CDR1 SGHTA, CDR2 FQGNSA. CDR3 nucleotides: TGTGCCAGCAGCCCCCAGACAGGGGGCTACGAGCAGTACTTC. This encodes CASSPQTGGYEQYF.

The chain joins TRBV7-9 to TRBJ2-7; no definite D call. Trimming pared 0 bases from V and 5 bases from J, leaving 11 bases between. CDR3 length: 14 residues. Looked up from germline, CDR1 is SEHNR and CDR2 is FQNEAQ (reference sequence). The CDR3 loop reads CASSLAGLTHEQYF. CDR3 coding DNA: TGTGCCAGCAGCTTAGCGGGCCTCACTCACGAGCAGTACTTC.

The V and J genes are TRBV7-3 and TRBJ1-1; perhaps TRBD1 as D (6 bases). The germline gives CDR1 SGHTA, CDR2 FQGTGA. Trimming shortened V by 3 bases and J by 1 base, and 6 bases separated the two germline ends. This CDR3 comprises 13 residues. The CDR3 DNA reads TGTGCCAGCAGCTTGGACAGGAACACTGAAGCTTTCTTT. It codes for CASSLDRNTEAFF.

The chain has TRBV25-1 and TRBJ1-2; tentative D call: TRBD1 (5 bases). The CDR3 length is 15 residues. Trimming shortened V by 4 bases and J by 2 bases, and 14 bases separated the two germline ends. Germline V lookup: CDR1 MGHDK, CDR2 SYGVNS. In DNA, the CDR3 is TGTGCCAGCAGTGCTGGCAGGGCGGCCAACTATGGCTACACCTTC. It specifies CASSAGRAANYGYTF.

The chain joins TRBV6-5 to TRBJ1-4, with a tentative D call TRBD1 (6 bases). The CDR3 covers 15 residues. V lost 0 bases and J lost 8, with 13 bases in between. CDR1 MNHEY and CDR2 SVGAGI come from the germline V gene. CDR3 sequence reads: CASSYSTGLEEKLFF. CDR3 DNA: TGTGCCAGCAGTTACTCAACAGGGTTAGAGGAAAAACTGTTTTTT.

This clone was observed a handful of times. The rearrangement links TRBV28 to TRBJ1-3; D is undetermined. Germline CDR1 reads MDHEN; CDR2 reads SYDVKM. The V end lost 6 bases, the J end lost 1 base, and 16 bases lay between the germline ends. The CDR3 has 16 amino acids. In DNA, the CDR3 is TGTGCCAGCAGCCCCGGTTGGCCGAGGTCTGGAAACACCATATATTTT. Residues: CASSPGWPRSGNTIYF.

This clone was counted between two and nine times. The V and J genes are TRBV5-1 and TRBJ2-2, with 8 bases matching TRBD1. Germline CDR1 is SGHRS and CDR2 is YFSETQ. V dropped 1 base and J dropped 7; count of bases not matched to a gene: 6. CDR3 size: 15 residues. CDR3 region: CASSLFRGHDGELFF. DNA for the CDR3: TGCGCCAGCAGCTTGTTCAGGGGGCATGACGGGGAGCTGTTTTTT. The whole variable domain, filled in from reference TRBV5-1 and TRBJ2-2, reads KAGVTQTPRYLIKTRGQQVTLSCSPISGHRSVSWYQQTPGQGLQFLFEYFSETQRNKGNFPGRFSGRQFSNSRSEMNVSTLELGDSALYLCASSLFRGHDGELFFGEGSRLTVL.

With respect to this clone: The sample carries other DNA sequences with the same CDR3. The V and J genes are TRBV11-2 and TRBJ1-1; the D gene is possibly TRBD1 (6 bases). This CDR3 is 14 amino acids long. Germline V CDR1 and CDR2: SGHAT, FQNNGV. The ends were cut back, 7 bases at V and 0 bases at J, with 12 bases in the middle. The CDR3 nucleotides are TGTGCCAGCACCTGGGGACATTTGAACACTGAAGCTTTCTTT. Its translation: CASTWGHLNTEAFF. The whole variable domain, filled in from reference TRBV11-2 and TRBJ1-1, reads EAGVAQSPRYKIIEKRQSVAFWCNPISGHATLYWYQQILGQGPKLLIQFQNNGVVDDSQLPKDRFSAERLKGVDSTLKIQPAKLEDSAVYLCASTWGHLNTEAFFGQGTRLTVV.

This clone was recorded once. Other DNA sequences in the same sample also yield this CDR3. The rearrangement uses TRBV30 and TRBJ1-1; 7 bases match TRBD1. The ends lost 3 bases at V and 4 bases at J; junction bases unmatched: 8. CDR1 GTSNPN and CDR2 SVGIG come from the germline V gene (reference sequence). This CDR3 spans 14 amino acids. The CDR3 nucleotides are TGTGCCTGGAGAGGGGGCAGCCATGGCACTGAAGCTTTCTTT. Its translation: CAWRGGSHGTEAFF.

The chain's CDR3 is CASSQGRPGQEYYGYTF. The CDR3 DNA is TGCGCCAGCAGCCAAGGCCGACCGGGACAGGAGTACTATGGCTACACCTTC. The chain employs TRBV4-3 and TRBJ1-2; 8 bases align to TRBD1. Germline assignment: CDR1 LGHNA and CDR2 YSLEER. After removal of 1 base from V and 3 bases from J, the junction contained 10 bases not matched to a gene. This CDR3 contains 17 residues.

This clone was seen a few times. V usage is TRBV6-1 and J usage is TRBJ1-2; TRBD1 is a possible D gene (5 bases). From germline, CDR1 is MNHNS and CDR2 SASEGT. CDR3 length equals 13 residues. V gave up 2 bases and J gave up 5 bases, with 9 bases separating them. The CDR3, as DNA: TGTGCCAGCAGTGAAAGGGGTTTTTATGGCTACACCTTC. Encoded protein: CASSERGFYGYTF.

This clone is a singleton in its sample. The rearrangement links TRBV6-5 to TRBJ1-3; D is uncertain. The CDR3 consists of 11 residues. The ends were cut back, 6 bases at V and 6 bases at J, with 6 bases in the middle. Per germline, CDR1 MNHEY and CDR2 SVGAGI. This chain's CDR3 is CASRLLNTIYF. As DNA, the CDR3 is TGTGCCAGCAGGCTATTAAACACCATATATTTT.

The V gene is TRBV6-4, the J gene TRBJ1-1; tentatively, D is TRBD1 (6 bases). Germline CDR1 reads MRHNA; CDR2 reads SNTAGT. Trimming took 5 bases from V and 5 from J, leaving 12 bases between them. The CDR3 is 13 amino acids. CDR3 sequence (DNA): TGTGCCAGCAGTTCACAGGGCGGGACTGAAGCTTTCTTT. Translating gives CASSSQGGTEAFF.

To note about this clone: A read error may produce the germline difference seen at one junction end. The chain carries TRBV6-6 and TRBJ2-7; 8 bases agree with TRBD1. Germline CDR1 is MNHNY and CDR2 is SVGAGI (reference sequence). This CDR3 contains 16 residues. This chain's CDR3 is CASREPGTGFSSEQYF. The CDR3 DNA sequence: TGTGCCAGCAGAGAACCCGGGACAGGATTCTCCTCCGAGCAGTACTTC.

The chain recombines TRBV7-9 with TRBJ1-1; 7 bases agree with TRBD1. This CDR3 is 15 amino acids long. Unmatched junction bases numbered 5, after V lost 3 bases and J lost 1 base. CDR1 is SEHNR and CDR2 is FQNEAQ in the germline V gene (reference sequence). The CDR3: CASSFRGTANTEAFF. In DNA, the CDR3 is TGTGCCAGCAGCTTTCGCGGGACAGCGAACACTGAAGCTTTCTTT.

DNA of the CDR3: TGCGCCAGCAGCCCTCGGGACACTGGAAACACCATATATTTT. It encodes CASSPRDTGNTIYF. The chain combines TRBV5-1 with TRBJ1-3, with D tentatively TRBD1 (6 bases). Per the germline V gene, CDR1 is SGHRS and CDR2 is YFSETQ. The V end lost 4 bases, the J end lost 2 bases, and 10 bases lay between the germline ends. CDR3 length equals 14 residues.

This clone was recorded a few times. This chain connects TRBV18 to TRBJ2-4; 10 bases fit TRBD1. The germline V gene has CDR1 KGHSH and CDR2 LQKENI. J lost 11 bases, V lost 3 bases, and 7 bases had no gene match. CDR3 length equals 14 residues. CDR3 residues: CASSPATGGSVQYF. The CDR3 DNA sequence: TGTGCCAGCTCACCTGCGACAGGGGGCTCGGTTCAGTACTTC.

This clone was recorded once. This chain joins TRBV7-7 and TRBJ1-3, with 9 bases lining up with TRBD1. The V and J ends lost 5 bases and 0 bases, in that order; junction bases with no gene match: 8. The CDR3 extends over 17 amino acids. The germline gives CDR1 SSHAT, CDR2 FNYEAQ (reference sequence). CDR3 nucleotide sequence: TGTGCCAGCAGCCTGGGACAGGGTAGTGTCTCTGGAAACACCATATATTTT. Translating it yields CASSLGQGSVSGNTIYF.

J is TRBJ2-5 and V is TRBV7-2; 8 nucleotides line up with TRBD2. J was trimmed by 5 bases and V by 3 bases; bases with no gene match: 8. The CDR3 is 15 amino acids. Germline CDR1 is SGHTA and CDR2 is FQGNSA. CDR3 bases: TGTGCCAGCAGCTTGGGGCGGACTAGCTGGGAGACCCAGTACTTC. This gives the protein CASSLGRTSWETQYF.

This clone was detected only a few times. The chain is built from TRBV7-3 and TRBJ2-3, with D perhaps TRBD2 (5 bases). The ends were cut back, 5 bases at V and 1 base at J, with 7 bases in the middle. Germline assignment: CDR1 SGHTA and CDR2 FQGTGA. The CDR3 contains 13 residues. Here the CDR3 reads CASSSGGTDTQYF. CDR3 coding DNA: TGTGCCAGCAGCAGCGGCGGCACAGATACGCAGTATTTT. The whole variable domain, filled in from reference TRBV7-3 and TRBJ2-3, reads GAGVSQTPSNKVTEKGKYVELRCDPISGHTALYWYRQSLGQGPEFLIYFQGTGAADDSGLPNDRFFAVRPEGSVSTLKIQRTERGDSAVYLCASSSGGTDTQYFGPGTRLTVL.

The V call is TRBV9, the J call TRBJ1-5; no clear D gene. This CDR3 is 15 amino acids long. The germline V gene encodes CDR1 SGDLS and CDR2 YYNGEE. V lost 0 bases and J 3 bases, leaving 10 bases between the germline ends. CDR3 amino acids: CASSVAGGPNQPQHF. CDR3 nucleotide sequence: TGTGCCAGCAGCGTAGCTGGTGGGCCCAATCAGCCCCAGCATTTT.

This clone was detected only once. The chain employs TRBV29-1 and TRBJ1-1; D remains ambiguous. The germline CDR1 and CDR2 sequences are SQVTM and ANQGSEA. The CDR3 loop spans 12 amino acids. Trimming stripped 4 bases from V and 1 base from J, with 7 bases between. DNA for the CDR3: TGCAGCGTTGTAGGAGAGAACACTGAAGCTTTCTTT. Its protein is CSVVGENTEAFF.

This clone appeared once. The genes are TRBV5-6 and TRBJ2-5, with TRBD2 as a possible D gene (6 bases). The CDR3 has 14 residues. Trimming removed 5 bases at V and 3 bases at J, with 14 bases between. Germline V gene lookup returns CDR1 SGHDT and CDR2 YYEEEE. The CDR3 is CASSVGPGEETQYF. CDR3 bases: TGTGCCAGCAGTGTCGGGCCGGGAGAAGAGACCCAGTACTTC.